This T cell receptor beta chain originates from a study of regulatory T cells in long-lasting Graves disease. Study observations and caveats: Persistent Graves' cases showed lower TCR diversity than newly diagnosed cases.

A single count supports this clonotype. What it binds is unknown. Building the TCR beta libraries relied on iRepertoire HTBI primers, and CDR3 regions underwent Arm-PCR. TCRdb re-called the multiplex PCR reads with MiXCR, one entry per CDR3 protein. The data contain approximately 440,000 distinct CDR3 sequences, around 15% of them singletons. Trimming took 3 bases from V and 7 from J; bases not matched to a gene: 6. Germline assignment: CDR1 SGHAT and CDR2 FQNNGV. The CDR3 is made up of 15 amino acids. The time point here: newly diagnosed GD, antithyroid drugs for less than 3 months. Following extraction of RNA from PBMCs, that RNA was used to make the TCR library. This sample was shared with a second study, whose subject was T cells in Graves' hyperthyroidism and ophthalmopathy. This second report adds: Researchers ran a first-round RT-PCR on the TCR CDR3 using the HTBI primer set. Ophthalmopathy was model-predicted a median approximately six months pre-onset.

The chain uses TRBV11-2 and TRBJ2-3; 11 nucleotides line up with TRBD2. The sample here was peripheral blood mononuclear cells (PBMCs), taken at new diagnosis, from a patient treated with antithyroid drugs. The receptor was derived from a man aged 35-49 years with Graves disease. DNA for the CDR3: TGTGCCAGCAGCTTGCAACTAGCGGGAGAGAATACGCAGTATTTT. Amino acid sequence: CASSLQLAGENTQYF.